The entry below gives a single T cell receptor beta chain sequence along with its context. Its recognized antigen is unknown. Base qualities are missing; no much larger clone stands one base away. From the cysteine up to the phenylalanine, the CDR3 has a length of 14 residues. Only the CDR3 DNA is retained, 42 bases long and in frame from the first base. Trimming leaves V shorter by 5 bases and J shorter by 5 bases, with the junction holding 6 bases beyond the gene matches. The germline V gene sets CDR1 to SGHNT and CDR2 to YENEEA. The sample is drawn from a study of cytomegalovirus exposure and HLA in healthy donors (dated by TCRdb to about 2017). Regarding the research as a whole: An earlier analysis of approximately 550 of the donors reported about 250 Gb of sequence data and some 120 million unique TCR beta sequences from 150 million to 200 million T cells. An early release covering about 600 HLA-typed donors comprised 250 to 350 gigabases of sequencing data and around 86 million unique TCR sequences. Of the approximately 370 genotyped donors, 75% to 85% were placed in the genetic ancestry cluster associated with self-reported Caucasian donors. The aim of the study was to test whether cataloging public T cell receptors could identify signatures of past pathogen exposure. The T cell repertoires of several hundred subjects were profiled by immunosequencing and related to cytomegalovirus serostatus. Besides the first cohort of under 700 subjects, a separate validation cohort made up of 120 different subjects was used. The study combined high-throughput TCR immunosequencing, statistical association of individual TCRs with disease status, and machine learning to predict cytomegalovirus infection status. In a later analysis, previously published TCR beta repertoires from more than 500 donors were re-analyzed and high-resolution HLA genotyping was added so that TCR occurrence patterns could be studied. The later analysis used no new phenotypic data to find candidate immune exposures, relying instead on TCR beta sequences and their occurrence across donors. In an earlier analysis of 587 of the donors, high-throughput TCR beta sequencing was used to judge whether each TCR beta V gene segment behaved as functional or pseudogenic. Alongside the repertoire data, information on donor age, sex, ethnicity and CMV serostatus was compiled. In a later genetic analysis, genome-wide SNP genotypes for about 60% of the 666 donors were used, and that subset was treated as a discovery cohort. All discovery cohort repertoires had been generated using a single sequencing platform. HLA typing included class I and class II loci at four-digit resolution. Typing coverage varied by locus: roughly 620-630 donors for A, B, C, DRB1 and DQB1; about 520 for DQA1; around 570 for DPA1; roughly 450 for DPB1. Because of strong linkage in the cohort, roughly five DR-DQ haplotypes were treated as single units for association and clustering. Across around 400 genotyped donors of the cohort, an average of about 200,000 unique TCR beta nucleotide sequences per donor were sequenced, and roughly 20% of those sequences were non-productive. The research as a whole found: Linkage disequilibrium might explain the correlated functional status among segregating V segments, but an unknown experimental factor could not be ruled out. A few of the identified cytomegalovirus-associated TCR beta chains were confirmed in vitro to be specific for cytomegalovirus antigens. In a later analysis, HLA-associated TCR beta chains were found to be more clonally expanded and to have lower generation probabilities than equally common non-associated chains. In a later analysis, several top co-occurrence clusters were reported to appear linked to parvovirus B19, influenza, CMV and Epstein-Barr virus. Across donors, most TCR sequences were observed very rarely, whereas some public TCRs were present in many individuals. The presence/absence analyses assumed that sequencing depth was roughly uniform across donors, and that assumption may not be true. HLA typing was unavailable for some donors at each locus, so association tests used only the typed subset. According to the authors, the approach could potentially be generalized to other disease states and immunological phenotypes. In an earlier analysis of under 600 of the donors, most TCR beta V segments were observed in productive rearrangements about 87% or about 30% of the time, broadly matching IMGT annotations. In a later genetic analysis, a missense DCLRE1C variant was associated with V-gene and J-gene trimming of TCR beta chains, and the association was replicated in an independent cohort. Immune exposure information for the cohort was limited to CMV serostatus. The sequencing pipeline was judged likely to have produced a cluster of highly shared sequence variants as a technical artifact. A later analysis associated 15,000 to 20,000 TCR beta sequences with specific HLA alleles at a false discovery rate of 0.05. Compared with the 666-donor mean, donors in an Asian-associated ancestry cluster had fewer N-insertions in productive TCRs, according to a later genetic analysis. In both the original and validation cohorts, the classifier was reported to diagnose cytomegalovirus status with high specificity and sensitivity. The earlier analysis of some 540 of the donors excluded roughly 17 rarely observed V segments, including chromosome 9 orphons, because counts were too low. According to a later analysis, most CMV-associated TCR beta chains appeared to be HLA-restricted, and the HLA associations seemed to be driven largely by CMV exposure. A later analysis found that TCR association rates varied across HLA loci, with DRB1 alleles showing the most associated TCRs and HLA-C alleles the fewest. A further reported finding was that TCR beta sequences accurately predicted the HLA-A and HLA-B alleles for most subjects in the first cohort. Strong co-occurrence of HLA alleles, especially DR and DQ, made assigning TCR associations to individual alleles difficult. Because the 87-base-pair reads could not distinguish some IMGT-functional V segments, including TRBV6-2 and TRBV6-3, those segments were excluded. Only TCR beta chains were sequenced in this cohort, and the absence of alpha or paired-chain data limited detectable features. A total of fewer than 200 TCR beta chains were listed by the study as associated with cytomegalovirus.

Receptors were amplified or captured by the immunoSEQ multiplex PCR assay. A mixture of 60 forward primers for TCR Vbeta segments and 13 reverse primers for TCR Jbeta segments was used in the multiplex PCR. The CDR3 region of rearranged TCR beta genes was amplified from genomic DNA by a multiplex PCR assay. Amplified TCR beta libraries were sequenced as 87-base-pair reads on the Illumina HiSeq System. In the original analysis: A later analysis counted about 80 million unique TCR beta chains across the approximately 700 repertoires, and about 10 million of these chains were shared by at least two donors. Raw reads were error-corrected and collapsed into unique sequences by a nearest-neighbor algorithm in which closely related sequences were merged to remove PCR and sequencing errors. To assign V, D and J gene segments, CDR3 sequences were aligned to IMGT reference sequences. For a sequence to be retained, a match of at least six nucleotides to both a V gene segment and a J gene segment was required. A rearrangement was called productive if the CDR3 had no stop codons and remained in frame with V and J, and every other rearrangement was called non-productive. Following IMGT convention, CDR3 was defined as the stretch from the second conserved V-encoded cysteine to the conserved J-encoded phenylalanine. The earlier analysis of 587 of the donors excluded sequences that lacked an unambiguous match to a single V gene segment. An earlier analysis of several hundred of the donors classified V segments as functional when productive rearrangements were above 56.7% and as segregating when the standard deviation between donors was above 5%. A statistical classification framework was built to diagnose cytomegalovirus status from the catalog of TCR beta chain sequences. In a later analysis, TCR nucleotide sequences were compared against IMGT/GENE-DB human TR gene sequences so that V and J genes could be assigned. Using the TCRdist pipeline, a later analysis assigned CDR3 sequences along with most-parsimonious VDJ recombination scenarios. In a later analysis, each TCR beta chain was defined by its CDR3 amino acid sequence together with its V-gene family, and reads without a unique V-gene family were excluded. As a way to deal with suspected cross-contamination and a sequencing artifact, a later analysis dropped more than 500 nucleotide sequences that were highly shared and had low generation probability. In a later analysis, a clonal expansion index for each public chain was calculated from normalized within-repertoire ranks of inferred template counts. In a later analysis, generation probabilities were computed using a VDJ recombination model fitted to out-of-frame rearrangements, and the results were checked against IGoR. A later analysis scored TCR-TCR, TCR-HLA and TCR-CMV co-occurrence with hypergeometric tests, applying a repertoire-size bias correction to TCR pairs. A later analysis estimated false discovery rates by permuting HLA or CMV assignments 20 times. A later analysis grouped co-occurring TCRs with DBSCAN, adding TCRdist sequence similarity when clustering within HLA-allele-positive subsets. For co-occurrence clustering, repertoires with fewer than 30,000 or more than 120,000 public chains were excluded, along with 4 to 6 repertoires with anomalous nucleotide sharing. The immuneACCESS repertoire file appears here via TCRdb, limited to in-frame rearrangements. These files lack a portion of the clones; in checked studies, under half of the deficit traces to unresolved V genes, and the cause of the others is not known. V, J and clone size are taken as reported in that table, and D and trimming were inferred from the DNA itself. The sample data list 150,000 to 200,000 clones, and about three quarters of these were observed just once. Together, the top ten hold 1.1% of the sample.

The cohort comprised hundreds of healthy bone marrow donors. At the time of sampling, every cohort member was nominally healthy, though immune exposures that went unrecorded were likely present. The donor tested CMV seronegative and was one of the 352 seronegative cohort members. A peripheral blood sample was collected from each donor, and TCR beta sequencing was performed on peripheral blood mononuclear cells. Genomic DNA was extracted from the blood cell samples with the Qiagen DNeasy Blood Extraction Kit. The receptor comes from a woman between 40 and 55 years old in good health and CMV-seronegative. The sequenced sample was PBMCs. This chain joins TRBV11-3 to TRBJ2-7, with 10 bases aligning to TRBD2. The DNA sequence is given as TGTGCCAGCAGCCGTGGGCTAGCGGGAGACGAGCAGTACTTC. Its protein product is CASSRGLAGDEQYF.